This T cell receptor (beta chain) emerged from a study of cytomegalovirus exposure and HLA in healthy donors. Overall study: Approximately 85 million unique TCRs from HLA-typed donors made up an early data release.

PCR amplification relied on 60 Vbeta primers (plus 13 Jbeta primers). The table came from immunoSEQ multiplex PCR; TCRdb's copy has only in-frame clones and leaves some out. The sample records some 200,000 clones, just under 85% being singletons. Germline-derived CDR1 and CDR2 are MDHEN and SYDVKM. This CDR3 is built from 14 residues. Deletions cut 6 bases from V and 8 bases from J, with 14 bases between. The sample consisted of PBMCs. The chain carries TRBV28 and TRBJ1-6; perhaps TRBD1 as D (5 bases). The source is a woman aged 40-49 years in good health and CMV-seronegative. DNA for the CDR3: TGTGCCAGCAGACCCCCCGACAGATATTCACCCCTCCACTTT. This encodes CASRPPDRYSPLHF.